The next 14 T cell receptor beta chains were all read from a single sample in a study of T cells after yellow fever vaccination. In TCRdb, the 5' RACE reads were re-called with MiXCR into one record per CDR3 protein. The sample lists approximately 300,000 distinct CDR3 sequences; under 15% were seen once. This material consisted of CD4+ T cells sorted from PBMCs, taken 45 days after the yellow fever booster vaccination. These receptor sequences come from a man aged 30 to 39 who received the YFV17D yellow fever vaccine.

The CDR3 region is CASSAASVYNEQFF. The CDR3 DNA reads as TGTGCCAGCAGCGCCGCTAGCGTTTACAATGAGCAGTTCTTC. The J gene is TRBJ2-1, the V gene TRBV5-4; the D gene is possibly TRBD2 (6 bases). Per germline, CDR1 SGHNT and CDR2 YYREEE (reference sequence). CDR3 size: 14 residues. V lost 4 bases to trimming and J lost 4 bases, with 12 bases between them.

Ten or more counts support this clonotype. CDR3 loop: CASRSRTGLAGDTQYF. The CDR3 DNA is TGTGCCAGCAGATCCCGAACGGGACTAGCGGGAGATACGCAGTATTTT. The V call is TRBV12-3 or TRBV12-4, the J call TRBJ2-3; 12 nucleotides match TRBD2. This CDR3 comprises 16 residues. The V segment lost 6 bases and the J segment 5 bases; nucleotides outside the gene matches: 9.

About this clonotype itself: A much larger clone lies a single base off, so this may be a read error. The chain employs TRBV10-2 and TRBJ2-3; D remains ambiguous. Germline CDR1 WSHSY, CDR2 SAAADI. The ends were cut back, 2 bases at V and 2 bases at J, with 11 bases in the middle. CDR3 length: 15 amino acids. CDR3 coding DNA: TGCGCCAGCAGTGAGCCGACCGCATCCACAGATACGCAGTATTTT. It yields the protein CASSEPTASTDTQYF.

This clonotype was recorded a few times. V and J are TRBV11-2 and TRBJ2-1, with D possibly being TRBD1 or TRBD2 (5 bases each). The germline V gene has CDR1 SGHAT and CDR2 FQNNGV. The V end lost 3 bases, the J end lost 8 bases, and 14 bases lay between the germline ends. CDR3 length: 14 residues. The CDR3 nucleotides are TGTGCCAGCAGCTTCCGGGACCCGACGGATGAGCAGTTCTTC. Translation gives CASSFRDPTDEQFF.

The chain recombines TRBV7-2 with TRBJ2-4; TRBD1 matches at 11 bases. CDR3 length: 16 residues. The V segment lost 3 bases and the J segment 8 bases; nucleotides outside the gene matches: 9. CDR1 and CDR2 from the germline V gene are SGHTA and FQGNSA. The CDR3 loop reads CASSFPGQGVVDIQYF. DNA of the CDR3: TGTGCCAGCAGCTTCCCGGGACAGGGGGTTGTTGACATTCAGTACTTC.

CDR3 sequence: CASSQRGNTIYF. In DNA form, the CDR3 reads TGTGCCAGCAGCCAAAGGGGAAACACCATATATTTT. This chain uses TRBV4-2 with TRBJ1-3; D unresolved. CDR1 LGHNA and CDR2 YNFKEQ come from the germline V gene. V lost 2 bases and J 4 bases, leaving 3 bases between the germline ends. The CDR3 has 12 amino acids.

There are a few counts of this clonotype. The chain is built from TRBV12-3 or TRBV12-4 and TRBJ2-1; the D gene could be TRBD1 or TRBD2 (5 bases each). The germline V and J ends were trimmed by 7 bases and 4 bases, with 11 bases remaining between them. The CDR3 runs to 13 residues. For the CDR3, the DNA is TGTGCCAGCAATCCGGGACCTTACAATGAGCAGTTCTTC. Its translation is CASNPGPYNEQFF.

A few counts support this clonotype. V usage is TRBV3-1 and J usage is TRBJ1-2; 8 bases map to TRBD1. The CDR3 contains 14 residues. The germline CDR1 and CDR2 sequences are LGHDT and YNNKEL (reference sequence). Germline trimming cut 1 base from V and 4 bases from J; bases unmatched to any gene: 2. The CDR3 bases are TGTGCCAGCAGCCAAGGGACAGGGCTCTATGGCTACACCTTC. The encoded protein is CASSQGTGLYGYTF.

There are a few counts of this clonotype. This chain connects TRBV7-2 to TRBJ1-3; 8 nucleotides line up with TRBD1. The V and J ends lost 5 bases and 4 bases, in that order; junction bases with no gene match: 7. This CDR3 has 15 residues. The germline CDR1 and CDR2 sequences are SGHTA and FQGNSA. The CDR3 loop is CASSPDRASGNTIYF. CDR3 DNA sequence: TGTGCCAGCAGCCCGGACAGGGCCTCAGGAAACACCATATATTTT. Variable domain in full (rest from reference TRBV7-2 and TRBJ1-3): GAGVSQSPSNKVTEKGKDVELRCDPISGHTALYWYRQSLGQGLEFLIYFQGNSAPDKSGLPSDRFSAERTGGSVSTLTIQRTQQEDSAVYLCASSPDRASGNTIYFGEGSWLTVV.

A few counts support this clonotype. The CDR3 nucleotides are TGTGCCAGCAGTTACTTGCTGGGGACAGCATCCTACGAGCAGTACTTC. Residues: CASSYLLGTASYEQYF. V usage is TRBV6-2 or TRBV6-3 and J usage is TRBJ2-7; 7 nucleotides agree with TRBD1. Germline-derived CDR1 and CDR2 are MNHEY and SVGEGT. The CDR3 is made up of 16 amino acids. The V and J ends lost 1 base and 1 base, in that order; junction bases with no gene match: 7.

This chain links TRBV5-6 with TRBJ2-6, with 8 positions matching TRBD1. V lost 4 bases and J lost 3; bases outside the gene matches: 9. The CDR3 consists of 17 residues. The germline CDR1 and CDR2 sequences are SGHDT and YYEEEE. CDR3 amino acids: CASSTKDRAYGANVLTF. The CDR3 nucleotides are TGTGCCAGCAGCACAAAGGACAGGGCTTATGGGGCCAACGTCCTGACTTTC.

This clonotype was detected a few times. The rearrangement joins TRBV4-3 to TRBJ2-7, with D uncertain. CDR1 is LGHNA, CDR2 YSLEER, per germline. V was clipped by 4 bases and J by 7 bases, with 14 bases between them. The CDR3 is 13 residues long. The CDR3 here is CASSPEPSGEQYF. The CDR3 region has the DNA TGCGCCAGCAGCCCCGAACCCAGTGGTGAGCAGTACTTC.

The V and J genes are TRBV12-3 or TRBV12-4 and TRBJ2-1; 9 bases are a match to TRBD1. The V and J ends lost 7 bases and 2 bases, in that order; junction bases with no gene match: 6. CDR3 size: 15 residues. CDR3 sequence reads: CASTRQGGTYNEQFF. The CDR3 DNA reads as TGTGCCAGCACCCGACAGGGGGGCACCTACAATGAGCAGTTCTTC.

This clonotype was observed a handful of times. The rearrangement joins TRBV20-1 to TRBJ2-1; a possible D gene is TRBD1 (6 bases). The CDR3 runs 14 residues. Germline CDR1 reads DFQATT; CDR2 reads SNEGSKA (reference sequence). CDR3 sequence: CSANRVAALNEQFF. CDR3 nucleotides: TGCAGCGCCAACAGGGTAGCTGCACTCAATGAGCAGTTCTTC.